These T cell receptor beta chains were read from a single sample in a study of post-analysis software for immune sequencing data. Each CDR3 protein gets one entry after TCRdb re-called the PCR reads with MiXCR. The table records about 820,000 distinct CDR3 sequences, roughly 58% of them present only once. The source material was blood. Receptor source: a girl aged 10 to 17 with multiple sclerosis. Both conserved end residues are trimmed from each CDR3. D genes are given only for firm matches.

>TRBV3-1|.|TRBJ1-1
ASSPGWGWTTEAF
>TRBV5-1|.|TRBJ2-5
ASSLQHSTETQY
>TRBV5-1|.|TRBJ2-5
ASSWMRPQETQY
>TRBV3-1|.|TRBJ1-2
ASSPRSPDGYT
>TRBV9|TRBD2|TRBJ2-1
ASSVGASGGMSEQF
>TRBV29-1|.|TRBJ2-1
SVDRDNYNEQF
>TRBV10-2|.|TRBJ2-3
ASSESGIPTDTQY
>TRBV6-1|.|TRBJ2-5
ASSESPKETQY
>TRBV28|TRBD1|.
ASRRGTGPGEQY
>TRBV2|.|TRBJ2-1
ASGPDLVSAQF
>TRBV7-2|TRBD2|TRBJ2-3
ASSLEIRGGGTDTQY
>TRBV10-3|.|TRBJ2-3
AISGGGHDTQY
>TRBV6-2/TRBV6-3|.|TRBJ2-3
ASSSPGLKFTDTQY
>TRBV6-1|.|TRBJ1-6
ASIPPGGTYNSPLH
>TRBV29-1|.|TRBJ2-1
SVITGTFPNEQF
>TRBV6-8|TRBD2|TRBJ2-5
ASSYSTWLAGFETQY
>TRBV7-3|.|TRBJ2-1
ASSPTPGYNEQF
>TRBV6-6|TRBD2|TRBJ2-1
ASSYSAGERLDEQF
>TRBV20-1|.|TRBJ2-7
SFNRAGLNYEQY
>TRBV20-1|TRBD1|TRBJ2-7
SASQRGQANSYEQY
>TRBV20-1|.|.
SARGLRYYEQY
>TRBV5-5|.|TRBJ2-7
ASSAADLPYEQY
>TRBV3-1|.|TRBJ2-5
ASSQDPPDTNQEAQY